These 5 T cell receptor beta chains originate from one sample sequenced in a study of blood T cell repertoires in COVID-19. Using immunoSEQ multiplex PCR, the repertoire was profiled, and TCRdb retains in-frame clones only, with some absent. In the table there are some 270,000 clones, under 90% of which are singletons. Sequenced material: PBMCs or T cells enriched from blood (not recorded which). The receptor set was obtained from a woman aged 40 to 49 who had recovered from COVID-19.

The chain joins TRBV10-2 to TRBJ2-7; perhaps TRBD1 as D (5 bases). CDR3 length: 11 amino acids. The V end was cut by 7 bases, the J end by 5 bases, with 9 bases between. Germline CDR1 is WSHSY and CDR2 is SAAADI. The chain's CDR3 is CASTEGDEQYF. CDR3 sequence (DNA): TGCGCCAGCACAGAAGGGGACGAGCAGTACTTC.

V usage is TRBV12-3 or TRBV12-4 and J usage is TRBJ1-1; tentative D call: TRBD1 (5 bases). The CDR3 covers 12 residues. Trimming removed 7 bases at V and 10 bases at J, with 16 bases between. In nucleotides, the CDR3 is TGTGCCAGCACCTTGCAAGGGGCTGGAGCTTTCTTT. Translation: CASTLQGAGAFF.

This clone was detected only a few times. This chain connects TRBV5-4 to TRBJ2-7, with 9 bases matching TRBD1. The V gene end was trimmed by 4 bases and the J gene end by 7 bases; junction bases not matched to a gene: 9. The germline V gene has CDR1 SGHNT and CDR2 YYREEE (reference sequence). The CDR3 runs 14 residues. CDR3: CASSNRDRVGEQYF. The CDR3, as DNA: TGTGCCAGCAGCAACCGGGACAGGGTGGGAGAGCAGTACTTC. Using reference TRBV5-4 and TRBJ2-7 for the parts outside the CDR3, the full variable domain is ETGVTQSPTHLIKTRGQQVTLRCSSQSGHNTVSWYQQALGQGPQFIFQYYREEENGRGNFPPRFSGLQFPNYSSELNVNALELDDSALYLCASSNRDRVGEQYFGPGTRLTVT.

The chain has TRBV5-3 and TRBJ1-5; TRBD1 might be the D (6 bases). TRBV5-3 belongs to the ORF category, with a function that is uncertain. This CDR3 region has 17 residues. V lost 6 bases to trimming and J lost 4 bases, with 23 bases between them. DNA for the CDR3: TGTGCCAGAACCCCCAGGGGAGGGAGGAAAGGGAATCAGCCCCAGCATTTT. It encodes CARTPRGGRKGNQPQHF.

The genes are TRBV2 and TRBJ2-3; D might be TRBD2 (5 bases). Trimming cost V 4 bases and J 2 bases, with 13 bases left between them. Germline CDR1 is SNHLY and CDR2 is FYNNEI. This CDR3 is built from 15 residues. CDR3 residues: CASSVSAGVTDTQYF. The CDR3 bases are TGTGCCAGCAGTGTGAGTGCGGGTGTCACAGATACGCAGTATTTT.